This T cell receptor beta chain appears in the sequencing data of a study of blood T cells in healthy people across ages. Study-wide findings and caveats: Changes seen in expanded clonotypes were possibly confounded by donor CMV status left unknown.

A J-beta primer mix and a sample-barcoded 5' primer were used in a second PCR of about 7 to 12 cycles. TCRdb reprocessed the 5' RACE reads via MiXCR and lists one record per CDR3 protein. The sample yields 700,000 to 950,000 distinct CDR3 sequences, roughly 45% seen once. This clonotype was counted only a few times. The antigen remains undetermined. Roughly 10 milliliters was the volume of peripheral blood drawn from each donor. In each sample, at least 6.5 million PBMCs were isolated. Samples each yielded at least 5 micrograms of total RNA. Specimen: blood. This TCR came from a woman aged 55-75 years in good health.

CDR3: CASSLAAGAHEQYF. In DNA form, the CDR3 reads TGTGCCAGCAGTTTGGCAGCGGGAGCCCACGAGCAGTACTTC. The chain carries TRBV12-3 or TRBV12-4 and TRBJ2-7; 8 bases are shared with TRBD2. The junction had 6 bases not matched to a gene; V was cut back by 3 bases and J by 5 bases. The CDR3 has 14 amino acids.